This T cell receptor (beta chain) was observed in a study of STAT5B mutations in CD4+ large granular lymphocyte leukemia. V shed 7 bases and J 0 bases; nucleotides not matched to a gene: 4. There are 14 residues in the CDR3. CDR1 is SNHLY and CDR2 is FYNNEI in the germline V gene. This clone was recorded a few times. Its target is not known. The assay was run at survey level. TCRdb's table, derived via immunoSEQ multiplex PCR, lists solely in-frame clones and lacks some. The profile shows approximately 32,000 clones, roughly 71% of them singletons. Study results and limitations: CD4-sorted patient repertoires seemed more clonal than healthy CD4+ repertoires. Data were not HLA-matched across samples. About a quarter of private leukemic clonotypes occurred rarely in other patients' non-leukemic repertoires.

Sample: CD4+ T cells from blood buffy coats. The chain employs TRBV2 and TRBJ2-3; 7 positions agree with TRBD1. This TCR derives from a human donor in good health. In DNA form, the CDR3 reads TGTGCCAGCAACTGGGACAGAAGCACAGATACGCAGTATTTT. Its translation: CASNWDRSTDTQYF.